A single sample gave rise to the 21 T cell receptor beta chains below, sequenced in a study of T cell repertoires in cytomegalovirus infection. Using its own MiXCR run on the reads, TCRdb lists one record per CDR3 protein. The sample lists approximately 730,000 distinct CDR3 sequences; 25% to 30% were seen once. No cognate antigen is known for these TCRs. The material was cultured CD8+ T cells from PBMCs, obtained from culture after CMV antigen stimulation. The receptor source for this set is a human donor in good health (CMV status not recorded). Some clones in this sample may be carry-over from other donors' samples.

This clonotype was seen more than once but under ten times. The CDR3 loop is CASSLDETPNTGELFF. The CDR3 coding sequence is TGTGCCAGCAGTTTAGATGAGACACCGAACACCGGGGAGCTGTTTTTT. The chain couples TRBV12-3 or TRBV12-4 to TRBJ2-2; D uncertain. This CDR3 is 16 amino acids long. Trimming took 1 base from V and 0 from J, leaving 9 bases between them.

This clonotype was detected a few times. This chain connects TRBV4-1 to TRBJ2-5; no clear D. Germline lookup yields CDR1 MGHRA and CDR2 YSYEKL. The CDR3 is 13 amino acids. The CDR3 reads CASSGGGRRTQYF. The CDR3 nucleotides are TGCGCAAGTTCAGGCGGCGGCCGGCGGACCCAGTACTTC.

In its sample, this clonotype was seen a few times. Written as DNA, the CDR3 is TGTGCCAGCAATCAGGACGGTTACAATGAGCAGTTCTTC. Encoded protein: CASNQDGYNEQFF. This sequence joins TRBV27 and TRBJ2-1; no firm D call. Germline V gene data show CDR1 as MNHEY and CDR2 as SMNVEV (reference sequence). This CDR3 comprises 13 residues. V lost 7 bases and J lost 4, with 11 bases in between.

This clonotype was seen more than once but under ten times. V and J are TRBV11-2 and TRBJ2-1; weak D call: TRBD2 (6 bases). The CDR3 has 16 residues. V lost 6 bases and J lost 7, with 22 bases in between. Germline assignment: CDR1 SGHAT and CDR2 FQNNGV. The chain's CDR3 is CASSPPLSPEGNEQFF. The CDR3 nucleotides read TGTGCCAGCAGTCCTCCCCTTAGCCCGGAGGGGAATGAGCAGTTCTTC.

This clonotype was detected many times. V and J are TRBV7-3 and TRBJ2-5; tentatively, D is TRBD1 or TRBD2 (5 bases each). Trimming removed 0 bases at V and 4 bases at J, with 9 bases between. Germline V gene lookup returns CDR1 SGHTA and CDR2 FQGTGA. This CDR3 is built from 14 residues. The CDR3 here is CASSLTGPSETQYF. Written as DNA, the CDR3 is TGTGCCAGCAGCTTAACGGGACCCTCAGAGACCCAGTACTTC. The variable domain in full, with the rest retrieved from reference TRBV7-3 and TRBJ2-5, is GAGVSQTPSNKVTEKGKYVELRCDPISGHTALYWYRQSLGQGPEFLIYFQGTGAADDSGLPNDRFFAVRPEGSVSTLKIQRTERGDSAVYLCASSLTGPSETQYFGPGTRLLVL.

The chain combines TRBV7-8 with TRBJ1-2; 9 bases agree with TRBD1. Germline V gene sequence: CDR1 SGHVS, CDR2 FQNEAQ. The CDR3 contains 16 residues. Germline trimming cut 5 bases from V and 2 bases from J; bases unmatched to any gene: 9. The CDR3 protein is CASSEYPGTGNYGYTF. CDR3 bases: TGTGCCAGCAGCGAGTACCCCGGGACAGGGAACTATGGCTACACCTTC.

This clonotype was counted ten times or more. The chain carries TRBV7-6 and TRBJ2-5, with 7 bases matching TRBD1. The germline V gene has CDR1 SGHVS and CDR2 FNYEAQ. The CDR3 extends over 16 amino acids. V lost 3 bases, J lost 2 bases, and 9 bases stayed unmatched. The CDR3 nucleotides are TGTGCCAGCAGCTTGCAGCTGGGACAGCAACAAGAGACCCAGTACTTC. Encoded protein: CASSLQLGQQQETQYF.

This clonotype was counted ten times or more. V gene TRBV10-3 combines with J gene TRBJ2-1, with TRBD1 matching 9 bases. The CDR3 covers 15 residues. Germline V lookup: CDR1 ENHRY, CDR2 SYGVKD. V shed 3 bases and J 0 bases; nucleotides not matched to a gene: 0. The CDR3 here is CAISEQGASYNEQFF. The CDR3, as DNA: TGTGCCATCAGTGAACAGGGGGCCTCCTACAATGAGCAGTTCTTC.

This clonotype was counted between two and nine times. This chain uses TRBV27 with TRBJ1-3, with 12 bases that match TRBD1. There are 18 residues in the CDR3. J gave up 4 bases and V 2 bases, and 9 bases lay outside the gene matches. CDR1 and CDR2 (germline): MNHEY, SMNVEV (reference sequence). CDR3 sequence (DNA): TGTGCCAGCAGTTTACTCTCTGGGACAGGGGGCCCGGGAAACACCATATATTTT. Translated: CASSLLSGTGGPGNTIYF.

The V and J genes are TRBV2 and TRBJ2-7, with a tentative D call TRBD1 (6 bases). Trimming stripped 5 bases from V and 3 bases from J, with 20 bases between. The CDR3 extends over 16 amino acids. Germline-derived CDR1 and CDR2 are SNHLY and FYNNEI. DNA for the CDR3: TGTGCCAGCAGTCAATACGGGACACCGGACCTCTACGAGCAGTACGTC. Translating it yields CASSQYGTPDLYEQYV.

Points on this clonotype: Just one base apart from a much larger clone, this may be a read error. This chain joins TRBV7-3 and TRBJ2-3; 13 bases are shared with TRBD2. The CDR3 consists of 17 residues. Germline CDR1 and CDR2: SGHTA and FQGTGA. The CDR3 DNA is TGTGCCAGCAGCCTCACCGGGACTAGCGGGGTAGGAGATACGCGGTATTTT. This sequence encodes CASSLTGTSGVGDTRYF.

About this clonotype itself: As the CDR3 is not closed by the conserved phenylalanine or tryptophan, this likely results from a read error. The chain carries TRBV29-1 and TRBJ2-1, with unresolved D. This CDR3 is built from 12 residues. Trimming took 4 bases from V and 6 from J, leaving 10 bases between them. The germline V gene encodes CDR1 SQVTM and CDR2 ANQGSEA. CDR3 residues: CSVVSARNEQFS. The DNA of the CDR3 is TGCAGCGTTGTGTCGGCCCGCAATGAGCAGTTCTCC.

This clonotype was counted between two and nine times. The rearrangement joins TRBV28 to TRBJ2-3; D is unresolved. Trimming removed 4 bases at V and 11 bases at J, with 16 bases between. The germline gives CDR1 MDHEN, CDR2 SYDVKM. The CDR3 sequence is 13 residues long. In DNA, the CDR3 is TGTGCCAGCAGTTCCCCGTACGGGCCCTGGCAGTATTTT. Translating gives CASSSPYGPWQYF.

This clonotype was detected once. CDR3 in amino acids: CASSGGSERGGYEQYF. The CDR3, as DNA: TGTGCCAGCAGTGGGGGATCTGAGCGGGGGGGCTACGAGCAGTACTTC. The chain carries TRBV2 and TRBJ2-7; TRBD2 agrees at 10 bases. Germline assignment: CDR1 SNHLY and CDR2 FYNNEI. This CDR3 is 16 amino acids long. V trimming: 4 bases; J trimming: 3 bases; junction bases outside the gene matches: 9.

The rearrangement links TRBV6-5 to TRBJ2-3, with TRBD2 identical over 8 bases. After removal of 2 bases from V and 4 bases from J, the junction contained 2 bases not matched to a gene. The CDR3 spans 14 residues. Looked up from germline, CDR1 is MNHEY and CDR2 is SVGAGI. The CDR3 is CASSYEGLADTQYF. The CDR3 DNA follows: TGTGCCAGCAGTTACGAGGGACTAGCAGATACGCAGTATTTT.

CDR3 loop: CASSPTGTNEQFF. The CDR3 nucleotides are TGTGCCAGCAGCCCGACAGGGACGAATGAGCAGTTCTTC. This chain links TRBV7-9 with TRBJ2-1, with 7 bases that match TRBD1. V trimming: 5 bases; J trimming: 7 bases; junction bases outside the gene matches: 5. This CDR3 region has 13 residues. The germline CDR1 and CDR2 sequences are SEHNR and FQNEAQ (reference sequence). The variable domain in full, with the rest retrieved from reference TRBV7-9 and TRBJ2-1, is DTGVSQNPRHKITKRGQNVTFRCDPISEHNRLYWYRQTLGQGPEFLTYFQNEAQLEKSRLLSDRFSAERPKGSFSTLEIQRTEQGDSAMYLCASSPTGTNEQFFGPGTRLTVL.

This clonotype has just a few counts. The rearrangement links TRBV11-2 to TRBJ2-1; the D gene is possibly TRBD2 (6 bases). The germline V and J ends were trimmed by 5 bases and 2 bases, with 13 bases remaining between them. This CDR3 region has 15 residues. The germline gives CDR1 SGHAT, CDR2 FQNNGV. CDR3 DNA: TGTGCCAGCAGCCCCCGGGGGTCTCCCTACAATGAGCAGTTCTTC. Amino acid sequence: CASSPRGSPYNEQFF. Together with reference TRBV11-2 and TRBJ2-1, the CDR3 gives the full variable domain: EAGVAQSPRYKIIEKRQSVAFWCNPISGHATLYWYQQILGQGPKLLIQFQNNGVVDDSQLPKDRFSAERLKGVDSTLKIQPAKLEDSAVYLCASSPRGSPYNEQFFGPGTRLTVL.

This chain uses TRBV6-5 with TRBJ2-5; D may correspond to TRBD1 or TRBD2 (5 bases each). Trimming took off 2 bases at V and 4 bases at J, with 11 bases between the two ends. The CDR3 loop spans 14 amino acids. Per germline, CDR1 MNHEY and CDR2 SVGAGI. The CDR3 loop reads CASSYLGVGETQYF. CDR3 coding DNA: TGTGCCAGCAGTTACCTGGGGGTGGGAGAGACCCAGTACTTC.

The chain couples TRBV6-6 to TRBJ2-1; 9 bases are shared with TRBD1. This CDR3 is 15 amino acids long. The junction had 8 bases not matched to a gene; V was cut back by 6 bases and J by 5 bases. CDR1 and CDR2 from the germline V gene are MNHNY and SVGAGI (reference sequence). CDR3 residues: CASRDDRGAHNEQFF. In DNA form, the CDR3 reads TGTGCCAGCAGGGACGACAGGGGGGCCCACAATGAGCAGTTCTTC.

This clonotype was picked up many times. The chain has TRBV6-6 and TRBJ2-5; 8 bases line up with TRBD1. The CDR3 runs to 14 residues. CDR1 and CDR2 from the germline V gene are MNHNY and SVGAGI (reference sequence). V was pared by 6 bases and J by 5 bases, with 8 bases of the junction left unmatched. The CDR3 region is CASSFGQGRETQYF. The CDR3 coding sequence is TGTGCCAGCAGCTTCGGACAGGGAAGGGAGACCCAGTACTTC.

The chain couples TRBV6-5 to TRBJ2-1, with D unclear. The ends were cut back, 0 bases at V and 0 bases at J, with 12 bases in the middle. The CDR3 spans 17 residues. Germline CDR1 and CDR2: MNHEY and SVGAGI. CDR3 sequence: CASSYSGVYSSYNEQFF. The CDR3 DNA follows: TGTGCCAGCAGTTACTCGGGTGTCTATAGCTCCTACAATGAGCAGTTCTTC.